The clone carrying this T cell receptor beta chain showed up just a few times. Its target is not known. This sample is part of a study of T-cell memory formation after mild COVID-19. There are 12 residues in the CDR3. The germline V gene has CDR1 DFQATT and CDR2 SNEGSKA (reference sequence). V lost 3 bases to trimming and J lost 6 bases, with 12 bases between them. TCRdb ran MiXCR on the 5' RACE reads and lists one entry per CDR3 protein. Here the sample spans about 560,000 distinct CDR3 sequences, about a sixth being singletons. Overall study results and limits: Clones that contracted from day 15 to 85 had balanced CD4/CD8; later expanders were CD4+ biased. The second-wave clones peaking on day 37 were not confirmed as SARS-CoV-2-specific.

This TCR was sampled from an adult woman who had mild COVID-19 (a few samples of this study predate the infection). Cell type and time point are not known. J is TRBJ2-7 and V is TRBV20-1, with a weak D call TRBD1 (5 bases). Source material: PBMCs or a T cell subset sorted from them (not recorded which). The CDR3 sequence: CSARFQGSEQYF. CDR3 coding DNA: TGCAGTGCTAGGTTCCAGGGTTCCGAGCAGTACTTC.